One T cell receptor (beta chain) is described in this entry. The sample belongs to a study of control samples from healthy donors and cancer patients. CDR3 length: 13 amino acids. The germline CDR1 and CDR2 sequences are GTSNPN and SVGIG (reference sequence). Trimming took 7 bases from V and 0 from J, leaving 10 bases between them. Some clones are missing from TCRdb's copy, which holds only in-frame ones; the method was immunoSEQ multiplex PCR. Among about 150,000 clones, approximately 93% were seen once, and the ten largest hold about 5.8%. The sequence was collected from a man younger than 35 in good health. The chain couples TRBV30 to TRBJ1-3; D is unclear. What was sequenced was blood. In DNA form, the CDR3 reads TGTGCCTCCGACCGAAGCTCTGGAAACACCATATATTTT. Translation: CASDRSSGNTIYF.